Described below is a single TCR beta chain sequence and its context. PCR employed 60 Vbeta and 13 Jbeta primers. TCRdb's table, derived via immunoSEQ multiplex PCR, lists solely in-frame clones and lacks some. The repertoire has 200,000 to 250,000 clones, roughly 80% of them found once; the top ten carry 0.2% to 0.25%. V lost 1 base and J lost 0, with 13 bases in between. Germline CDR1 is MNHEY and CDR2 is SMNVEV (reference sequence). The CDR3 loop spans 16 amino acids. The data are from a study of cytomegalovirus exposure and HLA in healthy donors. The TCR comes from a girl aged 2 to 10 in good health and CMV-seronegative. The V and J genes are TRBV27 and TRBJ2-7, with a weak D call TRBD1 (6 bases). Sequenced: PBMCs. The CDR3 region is CASSLFEQGLSYEQYF. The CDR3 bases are TGTGCCAGCAGTTTATTCGAACAGGGCCTCTCCTACGAGCAGTACTTC.